This entry lists 13 T cell receptor beta chains sequenced from one sample in a study of OX40 agonist ivuxolimab in advanced cancers. Generated by immunoSEQ multiplex PCR, the TCRdb table keeps only in-frame clones and is missing some. The data hold roughly 51,000 clones, with around 90% observed a single time. The sequencing here drew on CD4+ or CD8+ T cells sorted from blood, taken in a trial of the OX40 agonist ivuxolimab. The source of these receptors is an adult with an advanced solid tumor such as melanoma, head and neck, liver or kidney cancer.

The chain employs TRBV7-6 and TRBJ2-1, with 9 positions matching TRBD2. CDR1 is SGHVS, CDR2 FNYEAQ, per germline. This CDR3 has 14 amino acids. J lost 9 bases, V lost 5 bases, and 8 bases had no gene match. The CDR3 reads CASSGSGSIVEQFF. In DNA, the CDR3 is TGTGCCAGCAGCGGTAGCGGGAGTATCGTTGAGCAGTTCTTC.

This chain connects TRBV27 to TRBJ2-2, with a possible D match to TRBD2 (5 bases). V dropped 2 bases and J dropped 5 bases, with 6 bases sitting between them. Germline assignment: CDR1 MNHEY and CDR2 SMNVEV (reference sequence). The CDR3 contains 13 residues. The CDR3 loop reads CASSLRGTGELFF. As DNA, the CDR3 is TGTGCCAGCAGTTTACGAGGGACCGGGGAGCTGTTTTTT.

The gene calls are TRBV7-9 and TRBJ2-1, with D perhaps matching TRBD2 (5 bases). With 2 bases removed from V and 0 bases from J, the gap between germline ends came to 8 bases. This CDR3 region has 15 residues. Germline V gene sequence: CDR1 SEHNR, CDR2 FQNEAQ (reference sequence). The CDR3: CASSLFGSSYNEQFF. The DNA for the CDR3 is TGTGCCAGCAGCTTATTTGGGAGCTCCTACAATGAGCAGTTCTTC.

This clone occurred a few times. The V and J genes are TRBV7-9 and TRBJ2-4; TRBD1 might be the D (6 bases). The CDR3 is 16 amino acids. Germline assignment: CDR1 SEHNR and CDR2 FQNEAQ (reference sequence). V lost 5 bases, J lost 2 bases, and 16 bases lay in between. In nucleotides, the CDR3 is TGTGCCAGCAGCACTACAGGGACGACATCCAAAAACATTCAGTACTTC. Protein sequence: CASSTTGTTSKNIQYF.

The chain couples TRBV28 to TRBJ2-7; a possible D gene is TRBD1 (5 bases). V lost 3 bases, J lost 3 bases, and 9 bases lay in between. The length of the CDR3 is 13 residues. Germline V gene sequence: CDR1 MDHEN, CDR2 SYDVKM. The CDR3 region is CASSFTQGYEQYV. CDR3 DNA: TGTGCCAGCAGTTTTACTCAGGGCTACGAGCAGTACGTC.

The chain is built from TRBV4-1 and TRBJ2-1; 12 bases fit TRBD2. CDR3 size: 20 residues. With 1 base clipped from V and 0 bases from J, the junction kept 10 bases outside the gene matches. CDR1 MGHRA and CDR2 YSYEKL come from the germline V gene. In nucleotides, the CDR3 is TGCGCCAGCAGCCAAGGACTAGCGGGGGCTTGGCTAGGCTCCTACAATGAGCAGTTCTTC. As protein: CASSQGLAGAWLGSYNEQFF.

This chain connects TRBV4-1 to TRBJ2-3; 7 bases fit TRBD1. Germline lookup yields CDR1 MGHRA and CDR2 YSYEKL. CDR3 length: 15 residues. The ends lost 3 bases at V and 2 bases at J; junction bases unmatched: 5. The chain's CDR3 is CASSHPGQHTDTQYF. CDR3 nucleotide sequence: TGCGCCAGCAGCCACCCGGGACAGCACACAGATACGCAGTATTTT.

The J gene is TRBJ2-1, the V gene TRBV4-3, with TRBD2 as a possible D gene (5 bases). V was clipped by 0 bases and J by 0 bases, with 12 bases between them. CDR1 and CDR2 (germline): LGHNA, YSLEER. This CDR3 is built from 17 residues. DNA of the CDR3: TGCGCCAGCAGCCAAGACCCGGACTGGGGCTCCTACAATGAGCAGTTCTTC. This codes for CASSQDPDWGSYNEQFF.

The chain has TRBV5-4 and TRBJ2-7; 8 nucleotides match TRBD2. The CDR3 sequence is 15 residues long. V was clipped by 6 bases and J by 1 base; unmatched bases: 9. Germline V gives CDR1 SGHNT, CDR2 YYREEE (reference sequence). The CDR3 protein is CASTFGTSYSYEQYF. The DNA of the CDR3 is TGTGCCAGCACCTTCGGGACTAGTTATTCCTACGAGCAGTACTTC.

The V gene is TRBV7-9, the J gene TRBJ2-2; weak D call: TRBD2 (5 bases). Germline V gene sequence: CDR1 SEHNR, CDR2 FQNEAQ (reference sequence). Trimming shortened V by 3 bases and J by 7 bases, and 6 bases separated the two germline ends. The CDR3 extends over 12 amino acids. CDR3 protein: CASSFGDGELFF. CDR3 bases: TGTGCCAGCAGCTTCGGGGACGGGGAGCTGTTTTTT.

The chain links TRBV2 to TRBJ2-2; D possibly corresponds to TRBD1 (5 bases). V dropped 2 bases and J dropped 7 bases, with 11 bases sitting between them. The germline V gene encodes CDR1 SNHLY and CDR2 FYNNEI. The CDR3 spans 14 residues. The CDR3 DNA is TGTGCCAGCAGTGAATTTTGGGGCTTCGGGGAGCTGTTTTTT. This codes for CASSEFWGFGELFF.

This clone showed up just once. J is TRBJ2-2 and V is TRBV29-1; D is ambiguous. CDR1 and CDR2 from the germline V gene are SQVTM and ANQGSEA. CDR3 length equals 13 residues. Trimming left V 4 bases short and J 4 bases short, with 10 bases between. CDR3 nucleotides: TGCAGCGTTGTTTGGGTTACCACCGGGGAGCTGTTTTTT. Its protein product is CSVVWVTTGELFF.

The chain uses TRBV9 and TRBJ2-1; D remains ambiguous. CDR3 length: 12 amino acids. The V and J ends lost 4 bases and 6 bases respectively, with 8 bases between them. The germline gives CDR1 SGDLS, CDR2 YYNGEE. The CDR3, as DNA: TGTGCCAGCAGCTTACCTGGCAATGAGCAGTTCTTC. Translation gives CASSLPGNEQFF. The full variable domain, its missing parts supplied by reference TRBV9 and TRBJ2-1, is DSGVTQTPKHLITATGQRVTLRCSPRSGDLSVYWYQQSLDQGLQFLIQYYNGEERAKGNILERFSAQQFPDLHSELNLSSLELGDSALYFCASSLPGNEQFFGPGTRLTVL.